These 14 T cell receptor beta chains were all obtained from the same sample, sequenced in a study of T cells after yellow fever vaccination. TCRdb reanalysed the 5' RACE reads using MiXCR and keeps one entry per CDR3 protein. The sample holds about 310,000 distinct CDR3 sequences, roughly 3.5% seen once. Source: PBMCs, taken on the day of the yellow fever booster vaccination. These receptors were collected from a man aged 18 to 35 who received the YFV17D yellow fever vaccine.

The table lists this clonotype with a few counts. This chain connects TRBV5-6 to TRBJ1-6; D remains unclear. The CDR3 is made up of 16 amino acids. CDR1 is SGHDT, CDR2 YYEEEE, per germline. Trimming removed 4 bases at V and 3 bases at J, with 14 bases between. CDR3 sequence (DNA): TGTGCCAGCAGCCCGAATGACATCAACTATAATTCACCCCTCCACTTT. Translation gives CASSPNDINYNSPLHF.

The chain combines TRBV7-8 with TRBJ1-5, with 7 bases matching TRBD1. CDR3 length: 15 amino acids. Per germline, CDR1 SGHVS and CDR2 FQNEAQ. The ends lost 5 bases at V and 1 base at J; junction bases unmatched: 5. The CDR3 DNA follows: TGTGCCAGCAGCACCGGGACAGCGAGCAATCAGCCCCAGCATTTT. It specifies CASSTGTASNQPQHF.

This clonotype has a count of ten or more. The chain links TRBV7-2 to TRBJ1-6, with TRBD1 matching 8 bases. Germline loops: CDR1 SGHTA, CDR2 FQGNSA. Trimming took 1 base from V and 2 from J; bases not matched to a gene: 7. This CDR3 is built from 18 residues. The DNA for the CDR3 is TGTGCCAGCAGCTTAGGGACAGGGAGAGGTCCCTATAATTCACCCCTCCACTTT. Amino acids: CASSLGTGRGPYNSPLHF. Looking up the rest from reference TRBV7-2 and TRBJ1-6 gives the full variable domain: GAGVSQSPSNKVTEKGKDVELRCDPISGHTALYWYRQSLGQGLEFLIYFQGNSAPDKSGLPSDRFSAERTGGSVSTLTIQRTQQEDSAVYLCASSLGTGRGPYNSPLHFGNGTRLTVT.

This clonotype has at least ten counts. This sequence joins TRBV28 and TRBJ1-2; no firm D call. V lost 6 bases and J 0 bases, leaving 8 bases between the germline ends. In germline, CDR1 is MDHEN, CDR2 SYDVKM. This CDR3 is built from 13 residues. The CDR3 sequence is CASRGPSNYGYTF. Here the CDR3 DNA reads TGTGCCAGCAGAGGCCCGTCTAACTATGGCTACACCTTC.

This clonotype was seen repeatedly, ten times or more. The V call is TRBV6-1, the J call TRBJ2-2, with 9 nucleotides matching TRBD2. Unmatched junction bases numbered 7, after V lost 1 base and J lost 4 bases. Germline V gene lookup returns CDR1 MNHNS and CDR2 SASEGT. The CDR3 consists of 17 residues. DNA for the CDR3: TGTGCCAGCAGTGAAGGGGTGGCGGGGGGGCTCACCGGGGAGCTGTTTTTT. This gives the protein CASSEGVAGGLTGELFF.

The table lists this clonotype with a few counts. The chain combines TRBV4-3 with TRBJ2-3; weak D call: TRBD1 (5 bases). The CDR3 is 13 residues long. Germline CDR1 and CDR2: LGHNA and YSLEER. Trimming removed 0 bases at V and 9 bases at J, with 10 bases between. The CDR3 is CASSQEVQDTQYF. DNA for the CDR3: TGCGCCAGCAGCCAAGAAGTACAGGACACGCAGTATTTT.

This chain uses TRBV6-2 or TRBV6-3 with TRBJ1-5, with D possibly being TRBD1 (5 bases). Trimming shortened V by 9 bases and J by 2 bases, and 11 bases separated the two germline ends. The CDR3 covers 13 residues. Looked up from germline, CDR1 is MNHEY and CDR2 is SVGEGT. CDR3 DNA: TGTGCCAGATCACTACAGGGCAATCAGCCCCAGCATTTT. Its translation is CARSLQGNQPQHF.

This chain uses TRBV7-6 with TRBJ2-1; no clear D gene. The CDR3 contains 13 residues. V lost 2 bases and J 6 bases, leaving 8 bases between the germline ends. Per the germline V gene, CDR1 is SGHVS and CDR2 is FNYEAQ. The CDR3: CASSLNTLNEQFF. The CDR3 coding sequence is TGTGCCAGCAGCTTAAATACTCTCAATGAGCAGTTCTTC.

This clonotype was seen repeatedly, ten times or more. This chain uses TRBV14 with TRBJ2-3; possibly TRBD1 for D (6 bases). V lost 8 bases and J 3 bases, leaving 9 bases between the germline ends. CDR3 length equals 12 residues. Germline V gene data show CDR1 as SGHDN and CDR2 as FVKESK. CDR3 DNA sequence: TGTGCCAGCCGAACAGGGACAGATACGCAGTATTTT. Translated: CASRTGTDTQYF. The full variable domain, rest sourced from reference TRBV14 and TRBJ2-3, is EAGVTQFPSHSVIEKGQTVTLRCDPISGHDNLYWYRRVMGKEIKFLLHFVKESKQDESGMPNNRFLAERTGGTYSTLKVQPAELEDSGVYFCASRTGTDTQYFGPGTRLTVL.

This clonotype came up many times. The CDR3 DNA reads TGCAGCGTCGCAACCGGGACAGGTCTTTATAATGAAAAACTGTTTTTT. Its protein is CSVATGTGLYNEKLFF. The chain links TRBV29-1 to TRBJ1-4; 8 bases map to TRBD1. With 6 bases clipped from V and 4 bases from J, the junction kept 13 bases outside the gene matches. Germline V lookup: CDR1 SQVTM, CDR2 ANQGSEA. The CDR3 runs to 16 residues.

Only a few counts were recorded for this clonotype. The chain joins TRBV12-3 or TRBV12-4 to TRBJ2-5; unclear D gene. With 3 bases removed from V and 5 bases from J, the gap between germline ends came to 10 bases. This CDR3 comprises 13 residues. CDR3 region: CASSLERRETQYF. CDR3 nucleotide sequence: TGTGCCAGCAGTTTGGAGCGCCGCGAGACCCAGTACTTC.

The rearrangement uses TRBV5-4 and TRBJ2-5; 7 bases align to TRBD2. Germline V lookup: CDR1 SGHNT, CDR2 YYREEE (reference sequence). V shed 0 bases, J shed 7 bases, and the junction held 6 bases outside the gene matches. The CDR3 has 14 amino acids. CDR3 bases: TGTGCCAGCAGCTTGGCTGGGGGGGTGGGGACCCAGTACTTC. This codes for CASSLAGGVGTQYF.

This clonotype was detected many times. The V gene is TRBV7-2, the J gene TRBJ2-1; D not resolved. The CDR3 is made up of 14 amino acids. CDR1 and CDR2 from the germline V gene are SGHTA and FQGNSA. The V gene lost 6 bases and the J gene lost 0 bases, with 9 bases spanning the gap. The CDR3 protein is CASRPPSSYNEQFF. The CDR3 nucleotides are TGTGCCAGCAGGCCCCCGAGCTCCTACAATGAGCAGTTCTTC.

This clonotype came up once. A much larger clone differs from this one at a single base, so this may be a read error. The CDR3 reads CAISRSGGEETQYF. DNA for the CDR3: TGTGCCATCTCACGGTCAGGGGGTGAGGAGACCCAGTACTTC. The chain has TRBV18 and TRBJ2-5; TRBD1 agrees at 7 bases. Per germline, CDR1 KGHSH and CDR2 LQKENI. The CDR3 covers 14 residues.